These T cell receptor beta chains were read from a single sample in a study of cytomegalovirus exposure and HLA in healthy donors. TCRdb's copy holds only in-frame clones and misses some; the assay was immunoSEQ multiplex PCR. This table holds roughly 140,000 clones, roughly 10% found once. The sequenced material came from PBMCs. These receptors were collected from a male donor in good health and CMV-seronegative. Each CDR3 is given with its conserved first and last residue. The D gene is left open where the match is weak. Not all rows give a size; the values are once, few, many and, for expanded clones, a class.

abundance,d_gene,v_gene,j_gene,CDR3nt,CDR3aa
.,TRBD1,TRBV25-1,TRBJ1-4,TGTGCCAGCAGTGAATTGGGACAGGGGTATGAAAAGCTGTTTTTT,CASSELGQGYEKLFF
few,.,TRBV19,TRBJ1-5,TGTGCCAGTACTAAGGAACAGCTTCATAGCAATCAGCCCCAGCATTTT,CASTKEQLHSNQPQHF
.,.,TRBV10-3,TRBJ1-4,TGTGCCATCAGTGACAGTGGAGGTTTCGACTGGGGTGGACAACTGTTTTTT,CAISDSGGFDWGGQLFF
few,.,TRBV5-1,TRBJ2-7,TGCGCCAGCAGCCCCCCCCGAGGGTCGTCCTACGAGCAGTACTTC,CASSPPRGSSYEQYF
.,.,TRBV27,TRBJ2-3,TGTGCCAGCAGTTTAGTGGCAACCTCCCCAGATACGCAGTATTTT,CASSLVATSPDTQYF
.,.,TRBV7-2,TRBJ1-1,TGTGCCAGCAGCTTATCCCCAATGAACACTGAAGCTTTCTTT,CASSLSPMNTEAFF
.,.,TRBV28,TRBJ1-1,TGTGCCAGCAAGAAAAGCGGGGAGAACACTGAAGCTTTCTTT,CASKKSGENTEAFF
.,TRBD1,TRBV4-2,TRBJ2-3,TGTGCCAGCAGCCAAGGAGGACAGGGTCTAGGGGATACGCAGTATTTT,CASSQGGQGLGDTQYF
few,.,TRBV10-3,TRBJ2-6,TGTGCCATCACCCCCGGAGTGCCTGGGGCCAACGTCCTGACTTTC,CAITPGVPGANVLTF
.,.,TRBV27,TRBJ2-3,TGTGCCAGCAGTTTTCCGGGGGTGAGCACAGATACGCAGTATTTT,CASSFPGVSTDTQYF
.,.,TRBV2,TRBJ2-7,TGTGCCAGCAGTGAAGCGCTTATAACTACCTACGAGCAGTACTTC,CASSEALITTYEQYF
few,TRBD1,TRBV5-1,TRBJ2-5,TGCGCCAGCAGCTTAAGAGGCCAGGGGGCGGCGGAGACCCAGTACTTC,CASSLRGQGAAETQYF
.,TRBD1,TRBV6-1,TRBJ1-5,TGTGCCATCGGGACAGGCAATCAGCCCCAGCATTTT,CAIGTGNQPQHF
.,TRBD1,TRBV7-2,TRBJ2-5,TGTGCCAGCACCCTCGGGGACAGGGTAGCGGAGACCCAGTACTTC,CASTLGDRVAETQYF
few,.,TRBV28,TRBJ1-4,TGTGCCAGCAGTACCCGGCAGGGAACTAATGAAAAACTGTTTTTT,CASSTRQGTNEKLFF
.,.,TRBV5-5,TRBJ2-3,TGTGCCAGCAGCTTAGCAGGGCGGCCAGATACGCAGTATTTT,CASSLAGRPDTQYF
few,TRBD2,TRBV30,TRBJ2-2,TGTGCCTGGAGCGGACTAGCGGGAACCGCGAACACCGGGGAGCTGTTTTTT,CAWSGLAGTANTGELFF
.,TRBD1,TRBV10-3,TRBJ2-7,TGTGCCAGCAGTCCAAGGGGGCCCACCTACGAGCAGTACTTC,CASSPRGPTYEQYF
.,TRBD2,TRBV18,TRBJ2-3,TGTGCCAGCTCACCAAAGGGGACTAGCGTTGATACGCAGTATTTT,CASSPKGTSVDTQYF
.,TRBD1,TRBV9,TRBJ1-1,TGTGCCAGCAGCGTAGGGGACAGAGGATTGAACACTGAAGCTTTCTTT,CASSVGDRGLNTEAFF
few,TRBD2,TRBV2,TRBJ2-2,TGTGCCAGCAGTCTGGGACTAGCGGGAGGCGCCGGGGAGCTGTTTTTT,CASSLGLAGGAGELFF
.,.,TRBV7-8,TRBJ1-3,TGTGCCAGCAGCTCGAATCCGACGGGTGTCTCTGGAAACACCATATATTTT,CASSSNPTGVSGNTIYF
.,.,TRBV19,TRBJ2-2,TGTGCCAGTAGTGCGCGACAGATAGGGACCGGGGAGCTGTTTTTT,CASSARQIGTGELFF
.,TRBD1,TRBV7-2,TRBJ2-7,TGTGCCAGCAGCTTACTCTTAGACAGGGGCCCATCCTACGAGCAGTACTTC,CASSLLLDRGPSYEQYF
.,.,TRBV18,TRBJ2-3,TGTGCCAGCTCACCCCCCGGGAGCACAGATACGCAGTATTTT,CASSPPGSTDTQYF
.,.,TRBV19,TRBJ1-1,TGTGCCAGTAGCGCCAGAGAAGCTTTCTTT,CASSAREAFF
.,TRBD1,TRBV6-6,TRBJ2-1,TGTGCCAGCAGTTACTCAGGACAGGGCCCTTACAATGAGCAGTTCTTC,CASSYSGQGPYNEQFF
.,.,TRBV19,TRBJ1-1,TGTGCCAGTAGTAAAGTGGAAGGCGGAGAAGCTTTCTTT,CASSKVEGGEAFF
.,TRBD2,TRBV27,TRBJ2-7,TGTGCCAGCAGTTTAGCTAGCGGGAGCACCTACGAGCAGTACTTC,CASSLASGSTYEQYF
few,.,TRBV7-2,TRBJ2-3,TGTGCCAGCAGCTGGACAGGCACAGATACGCAGTATTTT,CASSWTGTDTQYF
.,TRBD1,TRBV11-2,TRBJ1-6,TGTGCCAGCAGGTTAGGGGACAGAAATAATTCACCCCTCCACTTT,CASRLGDRNNSPLHF
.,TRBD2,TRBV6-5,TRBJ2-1,TGTGCCAGCAGTCACGGACTAGCGGTTTCGGATGAGCAGTTCTTC,CASSHGLAVSDEQFF
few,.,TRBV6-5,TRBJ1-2,TGTGCCAGCAGTTACTCGCCGGTTGGCTATGGCTACACCTTC,CASSYSPVGYGYTF
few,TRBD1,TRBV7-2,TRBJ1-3,TGTGCCAGCAGCGCTACTGAGGACAGGATACCTAGCTCTGGAAACACCATATATTTT,CASSATEDRIPSSGNTIYF
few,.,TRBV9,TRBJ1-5,TGTGCCAGCAGCGTAATGGAGCAGGGTCAGCCCCAGCATTTT,CASSVMEQGQPQHF
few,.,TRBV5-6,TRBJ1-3,TGTGCCAGCAGCTTGGTAGACTCTGGAAACACCATATATTTT,CASSLVDSGNTIYF
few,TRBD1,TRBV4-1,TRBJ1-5,TGCGCCAGCAGCCAAGACGGGACAGGGGGCAATCAGCCCCAGCATTTT,CASSQDGTGGNQPQHF
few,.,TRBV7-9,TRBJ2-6,TGTGCCAGCACTCCCGGCTCTGGGGCCAACGTCCTGACTTTC,CASTPGSGANVLTF
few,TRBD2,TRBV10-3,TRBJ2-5,TGTGCCATCAGCCGGGGAGGGCAAGAGACCCAGTACTTC,CAISRGGQETQYF
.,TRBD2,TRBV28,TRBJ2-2,TGTGCCAGCATCCCCGGGGGGGTATCCGGGGAGCTGTTTTTT,CASIPGGVSGELFF
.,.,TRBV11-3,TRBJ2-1,TGTGCCAGCAGCTTCTACGGGGCCTACAATGAGCAGTTCTTC,CASSFYGAYNEQFF
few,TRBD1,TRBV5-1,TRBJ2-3,TGCGCCAGCAGCGGCCCGGGACAGGGGGCATCAGATACGCAGTATTTT,CASSGPGQGASDTQYF
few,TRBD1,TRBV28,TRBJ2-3,TGTGCCAGCAGCTCCCCACGACAGGGGAGCACAGATACGCAGTATTTT,CASSSPRQGSTDTQYF